This T cell receptor beta chain came from a study of cytomegalovirus exposure and HLA in healthy donors. Comments on this clone: As yet, its antigen is unknown.

General study points: Further analysis was carried out later, and it showed several of the most significant clusters appearing linked to common viral pathogens.

The CDR3 is 16 amino acids. Germline CDR1 and CDR2: SNHLY and FYNNEI. V gave up 6 bases and J gave up 3 bases; unmatched junction bases: 8. In the PCR, 60 Vbeta and 13 Jbeta primers were used. Measured with immunoSEQ multiplex PCR; TCRdb has only the in-frame clones, and not every one. The sample consists of about 130,000 clones, approximately 87% of them appearing once. The sample consisted of PBMCs. The chain combines TRBV2 with TRBJ2-2, with 9 nucleotides matching TRBD2. This TCR derives from a man aged 18 to 35 in good health and CMV-seropositive. CDR3 sequence (DNA): TGTGCCAGCAGGCGGCGGGGGGGAGTCGACACCGGGGAGCTGTTTTTT. This sequence encodes CASRRRGGVDTGELFF.